This TCR beta chain was captured by sequencing in a study of T cells after yellow fever vaccination. Points from the study as a whole: Reappearance after the booster was seen for most primary-vaccination clones, at 96% CD4 and around 88% CD8. A weaker but faster secondary response was observed, peaking on day 5 versus 15.

TCRdb re-derived calls from the 5' RACE reads in MiXCR, one entry per CDR3 protein. The sample records hundreds of thousands of distinct CDR3 sequences, approximately 13% being singletons. This CDR3 comprises 17 residues. J gave up 5 bases and V 3 bases, and 11 bases lay outside the gene matches. Germline-derived CDR1 and CDR2 are KGHDR and SFDVKD. This clonotype has only a few counts. What it recognizes is unknown. The specimen was PBMCs, collected on the day of the yellow fever booster vaccination. V and J are TRBV24-1 and TRBJ2-3, with 9 bases aligning to TRBD2. The clonotype originates from a man in his thirties or forties who received the YFV17D yellow fever vaccine. In nucleotides, the CDR3 is TGTGCCACCAGTGATGGCCTAGGCGGGAGGGCCAGAGATACGCAGTATTTT. Its protein is CATSDGLGGRARDTQYF.